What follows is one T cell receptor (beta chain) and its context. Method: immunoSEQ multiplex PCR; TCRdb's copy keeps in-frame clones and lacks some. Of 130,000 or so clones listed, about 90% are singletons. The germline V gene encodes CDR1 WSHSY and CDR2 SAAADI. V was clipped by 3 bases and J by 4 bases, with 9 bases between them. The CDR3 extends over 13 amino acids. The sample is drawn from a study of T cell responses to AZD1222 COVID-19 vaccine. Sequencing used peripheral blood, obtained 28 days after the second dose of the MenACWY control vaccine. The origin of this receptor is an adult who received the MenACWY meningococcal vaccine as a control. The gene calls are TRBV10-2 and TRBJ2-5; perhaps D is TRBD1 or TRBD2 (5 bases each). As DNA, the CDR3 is TGCGCCAGCAGTGACCCGGGGCGAGAGACCCAGTACTTC. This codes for CASSDPGRETQYF.